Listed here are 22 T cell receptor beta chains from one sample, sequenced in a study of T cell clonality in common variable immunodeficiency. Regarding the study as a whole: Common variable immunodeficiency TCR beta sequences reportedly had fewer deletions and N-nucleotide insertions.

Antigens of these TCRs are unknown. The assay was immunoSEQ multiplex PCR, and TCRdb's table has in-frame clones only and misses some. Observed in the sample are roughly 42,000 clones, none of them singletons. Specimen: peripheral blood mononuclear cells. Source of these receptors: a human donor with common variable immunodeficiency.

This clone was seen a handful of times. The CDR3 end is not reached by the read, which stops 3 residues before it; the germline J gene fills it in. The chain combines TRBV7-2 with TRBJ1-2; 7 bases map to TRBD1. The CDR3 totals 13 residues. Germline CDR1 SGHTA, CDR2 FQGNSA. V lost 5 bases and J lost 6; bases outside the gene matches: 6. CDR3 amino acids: CASSVDGQDGYTF. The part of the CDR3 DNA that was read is TGTGCCAGCAGCGTAGACGGACAGGATGGC.

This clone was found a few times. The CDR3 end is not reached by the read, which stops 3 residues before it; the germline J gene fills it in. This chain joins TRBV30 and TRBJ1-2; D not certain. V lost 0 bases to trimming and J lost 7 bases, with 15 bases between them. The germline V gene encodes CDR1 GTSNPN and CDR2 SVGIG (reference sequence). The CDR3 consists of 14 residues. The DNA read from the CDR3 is TGTGCCTGGAGTGTAGGTAGATTCAGCGGTGGC. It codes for CAWSVGRFSGG. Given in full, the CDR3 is CAWSVGRFSGGYTF.

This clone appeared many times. The CDR3 spells CSARDAGLSTDTQYF. CDR3 DNA, as far as it was read: TGCAGTGCTAGAGATGCGGGACTTAGCACAGATACG. The chain joins TRBV20-1 to TRBJ2-3; D is possibly TRBD2 (6 bases). The read finishes 3 residues shy of the CDR3 end, and the germline J gene is used to complete it. With 0 bases removed from V and 0 bases from J, the gap between germline ends came to 10 bases. This CDR3 contains 15 residues. The V gene's germline CDR1 is DFQATT and CDR2 SNEGSKA (reference sequence).

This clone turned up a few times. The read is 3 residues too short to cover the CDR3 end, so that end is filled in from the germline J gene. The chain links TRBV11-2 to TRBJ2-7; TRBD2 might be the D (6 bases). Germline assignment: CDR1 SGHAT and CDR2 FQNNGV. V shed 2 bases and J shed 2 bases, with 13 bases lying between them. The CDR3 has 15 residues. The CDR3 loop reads CASSLLPSETYEQYF. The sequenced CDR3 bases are TGTGCCAGCAGCTTACTTCCTAGCGAAACCTACGAG.

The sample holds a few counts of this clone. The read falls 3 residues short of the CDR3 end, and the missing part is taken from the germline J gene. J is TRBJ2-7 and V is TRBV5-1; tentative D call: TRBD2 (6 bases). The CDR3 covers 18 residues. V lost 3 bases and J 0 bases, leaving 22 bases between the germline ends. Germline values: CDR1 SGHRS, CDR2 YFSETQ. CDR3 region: CASSSNQEFSGTSYEQYF. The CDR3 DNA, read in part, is TGCGCCAGCAGCTCCAACCAAGAGTTTAGCGGAACCTCCTACGAG.

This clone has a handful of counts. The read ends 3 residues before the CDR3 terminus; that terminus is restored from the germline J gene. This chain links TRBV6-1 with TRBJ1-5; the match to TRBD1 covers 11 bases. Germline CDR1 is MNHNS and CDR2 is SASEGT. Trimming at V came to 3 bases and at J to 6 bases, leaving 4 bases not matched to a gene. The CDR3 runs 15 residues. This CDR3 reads CASSDGQGAGQPQHF. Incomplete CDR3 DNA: TGTGCCAGCAGTGACGGACAGGGGGCTGGTCAGCCC.

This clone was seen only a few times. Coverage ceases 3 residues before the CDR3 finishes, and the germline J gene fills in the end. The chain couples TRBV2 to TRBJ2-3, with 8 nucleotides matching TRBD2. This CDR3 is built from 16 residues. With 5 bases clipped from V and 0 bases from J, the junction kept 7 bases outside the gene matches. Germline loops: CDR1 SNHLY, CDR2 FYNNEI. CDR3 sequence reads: CASSMGSGISTDTQYF. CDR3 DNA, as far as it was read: TGTGCCAGCAGTATGGGTAGCGGGATTAGCACAGATACG.

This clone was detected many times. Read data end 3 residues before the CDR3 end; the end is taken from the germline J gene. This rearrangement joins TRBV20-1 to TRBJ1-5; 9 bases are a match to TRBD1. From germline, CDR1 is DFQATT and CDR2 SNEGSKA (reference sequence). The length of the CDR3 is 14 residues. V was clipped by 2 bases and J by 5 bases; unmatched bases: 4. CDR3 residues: CSARTGGKDQPQHF. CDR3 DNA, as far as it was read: TGCAGTGCTAGAACAGGGGGCAAGGATCAGCCC.

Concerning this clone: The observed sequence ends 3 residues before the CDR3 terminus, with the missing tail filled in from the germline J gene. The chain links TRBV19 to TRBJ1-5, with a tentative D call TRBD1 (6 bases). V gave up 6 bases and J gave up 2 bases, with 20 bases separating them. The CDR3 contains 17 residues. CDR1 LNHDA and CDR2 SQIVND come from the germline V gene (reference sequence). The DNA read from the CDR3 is TGTGCCAGTAGGGGACACGGTCTCCTCTGGGGCAATCAGCCC. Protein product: CASRGHGLLWGNQP. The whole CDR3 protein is CASRGHGLLWGNQPQHF.

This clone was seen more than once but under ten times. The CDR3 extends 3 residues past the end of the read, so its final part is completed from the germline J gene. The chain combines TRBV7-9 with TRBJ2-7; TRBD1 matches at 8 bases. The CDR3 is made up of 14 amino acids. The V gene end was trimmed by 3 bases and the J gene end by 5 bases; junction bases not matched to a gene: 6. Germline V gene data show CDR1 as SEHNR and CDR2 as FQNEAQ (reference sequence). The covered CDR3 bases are TGTGCCAGCAGCTTCTCCGCAGGGGGCAACGAG. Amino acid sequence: CASSFSAGGNE. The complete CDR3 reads CASSFSAGGNEQYF.

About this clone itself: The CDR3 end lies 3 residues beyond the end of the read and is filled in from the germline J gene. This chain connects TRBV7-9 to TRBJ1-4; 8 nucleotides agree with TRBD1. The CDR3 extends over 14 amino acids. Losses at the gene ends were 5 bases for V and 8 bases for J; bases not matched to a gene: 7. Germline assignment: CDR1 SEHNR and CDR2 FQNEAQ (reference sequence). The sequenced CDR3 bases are TGTGCCAGCAGCCCAGGGGGCGCGACGGAAAAA. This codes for CASSPGGATEK. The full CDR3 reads CASSPGGATEKLFF.

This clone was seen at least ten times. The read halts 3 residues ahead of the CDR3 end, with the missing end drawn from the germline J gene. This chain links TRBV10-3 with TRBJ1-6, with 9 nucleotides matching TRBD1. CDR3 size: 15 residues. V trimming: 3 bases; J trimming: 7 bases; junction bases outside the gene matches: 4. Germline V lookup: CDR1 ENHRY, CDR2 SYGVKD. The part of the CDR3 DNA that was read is TGTGCCATCAGTGATGAACAGGGGGCGAATTCACCC. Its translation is CAISDEQGANSP. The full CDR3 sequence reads CAISDEQGANSPLHF.

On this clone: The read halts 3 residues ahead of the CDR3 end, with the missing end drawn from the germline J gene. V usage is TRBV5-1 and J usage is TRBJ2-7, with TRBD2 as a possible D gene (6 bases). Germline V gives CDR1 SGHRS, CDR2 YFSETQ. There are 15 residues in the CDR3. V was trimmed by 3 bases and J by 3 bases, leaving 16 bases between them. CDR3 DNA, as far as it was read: TGCGCCAGCAGCTCGGAGGGACTGAGGCTCTACGAG. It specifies CASSSEGLRLYE. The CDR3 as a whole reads CASSSEGLRLYEQYF.

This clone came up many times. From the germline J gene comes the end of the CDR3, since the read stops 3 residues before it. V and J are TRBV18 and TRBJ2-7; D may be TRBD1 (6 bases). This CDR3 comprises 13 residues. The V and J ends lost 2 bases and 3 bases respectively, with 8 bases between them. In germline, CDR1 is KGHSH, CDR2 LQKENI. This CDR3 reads CASSPGQLYEQYF. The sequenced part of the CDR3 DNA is TGTGCCAGCTCACCAGGACAGCTCTACGAG.

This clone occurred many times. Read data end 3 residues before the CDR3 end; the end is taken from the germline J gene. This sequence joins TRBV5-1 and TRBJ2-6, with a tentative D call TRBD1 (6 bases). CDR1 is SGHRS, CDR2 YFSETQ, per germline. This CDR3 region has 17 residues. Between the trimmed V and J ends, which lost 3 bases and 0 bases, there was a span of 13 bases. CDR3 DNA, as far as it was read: TGCGCCAGCAGCTCCGGGACAATCATCTCTGGGGCCAACGTC. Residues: CASSSGTIISGANV. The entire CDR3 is CASSSGTIISGANVLTF.

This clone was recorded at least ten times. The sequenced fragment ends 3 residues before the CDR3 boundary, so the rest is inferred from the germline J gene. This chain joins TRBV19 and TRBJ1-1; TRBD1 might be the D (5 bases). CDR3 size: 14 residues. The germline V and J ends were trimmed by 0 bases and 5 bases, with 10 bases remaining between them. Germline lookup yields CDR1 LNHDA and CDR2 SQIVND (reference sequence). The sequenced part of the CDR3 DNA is TGTGCCAGTAGTATAGACGGGGGGAGAACTGAA. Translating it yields CASSIDGGRTE. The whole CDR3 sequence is CASSIDGGRTEAFF.

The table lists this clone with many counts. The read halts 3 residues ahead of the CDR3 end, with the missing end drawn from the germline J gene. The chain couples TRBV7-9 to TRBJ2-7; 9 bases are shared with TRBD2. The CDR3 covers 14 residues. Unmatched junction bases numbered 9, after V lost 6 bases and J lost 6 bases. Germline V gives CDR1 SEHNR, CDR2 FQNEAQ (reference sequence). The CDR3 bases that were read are TGTGCCAGCAGTTTTAGCGGGAGTTCGTCCGAG. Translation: CASSFSGSSSE. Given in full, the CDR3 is CASSFSGSSSEQYF.

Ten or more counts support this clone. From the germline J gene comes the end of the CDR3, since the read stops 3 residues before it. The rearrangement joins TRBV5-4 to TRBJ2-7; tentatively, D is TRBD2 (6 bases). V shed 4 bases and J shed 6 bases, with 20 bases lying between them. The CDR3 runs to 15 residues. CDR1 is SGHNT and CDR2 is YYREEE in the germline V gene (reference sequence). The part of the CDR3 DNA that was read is TGTGCCAGCAGCCCCACGCGGGGCGGGCGATCCGAG. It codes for CASSPTRGGRSE. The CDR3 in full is CASSPTRGGRSEQYF.

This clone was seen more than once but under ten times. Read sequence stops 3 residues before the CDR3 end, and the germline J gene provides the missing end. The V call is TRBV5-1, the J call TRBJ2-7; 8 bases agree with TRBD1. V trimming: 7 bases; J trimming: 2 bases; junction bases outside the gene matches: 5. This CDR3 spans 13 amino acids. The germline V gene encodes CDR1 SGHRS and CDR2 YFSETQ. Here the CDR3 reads CASGQGATYEQYF. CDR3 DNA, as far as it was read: TGCGCCAGCGGGCAGGGGGCGACCTACGAG. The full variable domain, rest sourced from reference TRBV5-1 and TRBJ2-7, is KAGVTQTPRYLIKTRGQQVTLSCSPISGHRSVSWYQQTPGQGLQFLFEYFSETQRNKGNFPGRFSGRQFSNSRSEMNVSTLELGDSALYLCASGQGATYEQYFGPGTRLTVT.

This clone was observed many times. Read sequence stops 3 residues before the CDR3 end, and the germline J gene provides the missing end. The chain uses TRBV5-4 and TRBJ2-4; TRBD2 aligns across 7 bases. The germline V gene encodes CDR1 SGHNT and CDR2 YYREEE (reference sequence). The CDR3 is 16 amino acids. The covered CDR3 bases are TGTGCCAGCAGCTATGTGGGGGGGGATCCTCGGGAGATT. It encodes CASSYVGGDPREI. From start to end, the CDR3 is CASSYVGGDPREIQYF.

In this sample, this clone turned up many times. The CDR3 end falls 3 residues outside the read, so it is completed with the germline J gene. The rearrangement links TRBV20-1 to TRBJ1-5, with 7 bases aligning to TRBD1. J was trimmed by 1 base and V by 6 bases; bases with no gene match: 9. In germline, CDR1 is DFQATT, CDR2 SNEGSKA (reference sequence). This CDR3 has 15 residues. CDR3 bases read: TGCAGTGCCCAAAAAGGGGGCGGGAGCAATCAGCCC. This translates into CSAQKGGGSNQP. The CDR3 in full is CSAQKGGGSNQPQHF.

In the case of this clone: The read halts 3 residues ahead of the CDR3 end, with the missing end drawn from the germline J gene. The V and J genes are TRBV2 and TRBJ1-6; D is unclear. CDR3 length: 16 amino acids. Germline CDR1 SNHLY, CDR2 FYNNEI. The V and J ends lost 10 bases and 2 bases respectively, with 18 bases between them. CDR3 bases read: TGTGCCACCTTCCTGACGGAGAGCGCCTATAATTCACCC. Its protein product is CATFLTESAYNSP. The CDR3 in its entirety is CATFLTESAYNSPLHF.